The rows below give T cell receptor beta chains drawn from one sample of a study of blood T cell repertoires in COVID-19. Only in-frame clones appear in the TCRdb table, and some are missing; sequencing was by immunoSEQ multiplex PCR. Of 200,000 or so clones in the sample, almost 90% are singletons; the top ten hold roughly 2.5%. What was sequenced was peripheral blood. The receptors originated from a woman between 55 and 75 years old with acute or convalescent COVID-19. Each CDR3 is given with its conserved first and last residue. Each record gives: J gene, V gene, clone size, D gene, CDR3 protein, CDR3 DNA. A D gene is named only where the DNA matches it firmly. Part of the rows lack a size; the others show once, few, many or a class for expanded clones.

TRBJ1-2 TRBV7-6 NA NA CASSHISGTNYGYTF TGTGCCAGCAGCCATATATCAGGGACTAACTATGGCTACACCTTC
TRBJ2-1 TRBV30 NA NA CAWSPLRLANNEQFF TGTGCCTGGAGTCCCCTAAGGCTAGCGAACAATGAGCAGTTCTTC
TRBJ1-2 TRBV19 NA TRBD1 CASRIPTGPYGYTF TGTGCCAGTAGAATACCGACAGGGCCCTATGGCTACACCTTC
TRBJ1-1 TRBV6-4 NA NA CASSRLLNTEAFF TGTGCCAGCAGCAGACTGCTGAACACTGAAGCTTTCTTT
TRBJ2-6 TRBV6-2/TRBV6-3 few NA CASSYWDSGPYSGANVLTF TGTGCCAGCAGTTACTGGGACTCGGGGCCATATTCTGGGGCCAACGTCCTGACTTTC
TRBJ1-2 TRBV7-8 NA NA CASSSRTEGEGYTF TGTGCCAGCAGCTCCCGGACAGAGGGGGAGGGCTACACCTTC
TRBJ2-1 TRBV18 NA NA CASSPSGRQFF TGTGCCAGCTCACCAAGTGGGAGGCAGTTCTTC
TRBJ1-4 TRBV11-2 NA TRBD1 CASSLGTGYAQGNEKLFF TGTGCCAGCAGCTTGGGGACAGGGTACGCCCAGGGGAATGAAAAACTGTTTTTT
TRBJ2-3 TRBV6-4 few TRBD2 CAPTTGGTDTQYF TGTGCCCCCACGACGGGAGGGACAGATACGCAGTATTTT
TRBJ2-7 TRBV30 NA NA CAWTRDWDSAEQYF TGTGCCTGGACAAGGGATTGGGACTCCGCCGAGCAGTACTTC
TRBJ1-2 TRBV12-3/TRBV12-4 few TRBD1 CASSRGQDYGYTF TGTGCCAGCAGTCGCGGACAGGACTATGGCTACACCTTC
TRBJ1-2 TRBV30 NA NA CAWSVGGFFRPNYGYTF TGTGCCTGGAGTGTAGGCGGGTTCTTTCGGCCTAACTATGGCTACACCTTC
TRBJ2-2 TRBV10-1 NA TRBD1 CASGTAYTGELFF TGCGCCAGCGGGACAGCCTACACCGGGGAGCTGTTTTTT
TRBJ2-2 TRBV7-2 NA TRBD1 CASSVRGTGVNTGELFF TGTGCCAGCAGCGTACGCGGGACAGGCGTGAACACCGGGGAGCTGTTTTTT